One sample yielded the 27 T cell receptor beta chains listed below, sequenced in a study of shared clonotypes between healthy human individuals. Some clones are missing from TCRdb's copy, which holds only in-frame ones; the method was immunoSEQ multiplex PCR. Of 850,000 to 1,100,000 clones in the sample, 60% to 80% were seen once. Sequenced material: memory CD4+ T cells from PBMCs. Indicated subset: CD45RA-negative fraction. Receptor source: a man in his late teens or twenties in good health. Some clones in this sample may be carry-over from other donors' samples.

V and J are TRBV5-4 and TRBJ2-7, with D possibly being TRBD1 or TRBD2 (6 bases each). The CDR3 totals 12 residues. CDR1 SGHNT and CDR2 YYREEE come from the germline V gene (reference sequence). With 4 bases removed from V and 11 bases from J, the gap between germline ends came to 16 bases. In nucleotides, the CDR3 is TGTGCCAGCAGCGGGGGGACACGTAGAAAGTACTTC. Protein: CASSGGTRRKYF.

The chain is built from TRBV7-2 and TRBJ1-2; D remains unclear. The ends were cut back, 2 bases at V and 3 bases at J, with 10 bases in the middle. The CDR3 consists of 14 residues. Germline V gene sequence: CDR1 SGHTA, CDR2 FQGNSA. The CDR3 reads CASSLTRQYYGYTF. The CDR3 coding sequence is TGTGCCAGCAGCTTAACAAGGCAGTACTATGGCTACACCTTC.

The rearrangement joins TRBV10-3 to TRBJ1-3; tentative D call: TRBD1 (5 bases). This CDR3 has 13 amino acids. The V gene lost 8 bases and the J gene lost 2 bases, with 10 bases spanning the gap. CDR1 and CDR2 (germline): ENHRY, SYGVKD. In DNA form, the CDR3 reads TGTGCCATCGGGGACGGGACTGGAAACACCATATATTTT. It specifies CAIGDGTGNTIYF.

The V call is TRBV5-1, the J call TRBJ2-6; 10 bases align to TRBD2. The germline V gene encodes CDR1 SGHRS and CDR2 YFSETQ. The CDR3 loop spans 17 amino acids. V shed 4 bases and J 0 bases; nucleotides not matched to a gene: 4. The DNA of the CDR3 is TGCGCCAGCAGCAGGACTAGCGGAAGCTCTGGGGCCAACGTCCTGACTTTC. Encoded protein: CASSRTSGSSGANVLTF.

This chain links TRBV10-3 with TRBJ2-6; D ambiguous. Germline CDR1 reads ENHRY; CDR2 reads SYGVKD. The CDR3 length is 14 residues. Trimming left V 3 bases short and J 2 bases short, with 5 bases between. The CDR3 nucleotides read TGTGCCATCAGTGATAGGCCTGGGGCCAACGTCCTGACTTTC. Protein product: CAISDRPGANVLTF.

The chain's CDR3 is CASSRPRANVLTF. CDR3 nucleotides: TGTGCCAGCAGTCGCCCGAGGGCCAACGTCCTGACTTTC. This chain connects TRBV28 to TRBJ2-6; D unclear. There are 13 residues in the CDR3. The germline V and J ends were trimmed by 5 bases and 5 bases, with 7 bases remaining between them. Germline CDR1 is MDHEN and CDR2 is SYDVKM. The full variable domain, completed using reference TRBV28 and TRBJ2-6, is DVKVTQSSRYLVKRTGEKVFLECVQDMDHENMFWYRQDPGLGLRLIYFSYDVKMKEKGDIPEGYSVSREKKERFSLILESASTNQTSMYLCASSRPRANVLTFGAGSRLTVL.

The J gene is TRBJ2-3, the V gene TRBV18; 11 nucleotides match TRBD2. The CDR3 loop spans 18 amino acids. The V segment lost 3 bases and the J segment 1 base; nucleotides outside the gene matches: 9. Germline CDR1 and CDR2: KGHSH and LQKENI. DNA for the CDR3: TGTGCCAGCTCACCGGTAGTAGCGGGAGGGCCGGGCACAGATACGCAGTATTTT. It yields the protein CASSPVVAGGPGTDTQYF.

V usage is TRBV2 and J usage is TRBJ2-7; D remains ambiguous. From germline, CDR1 is SNHLY and CDR2 FYNNEI. There are 15 residues in the CDR3. V lost 3 bases and J lost 6, with 18 bases in between. For the CDR3, the DNA is TGTGCCAGCAGTGAGTTGGGCCATAACGCCCCCGAGCAGTACTTC. Its translation is CASSELGHNAPEQYF.

This rearrangement joins TRBV28 to TRBJ2-7; 8 bases are shared with TRBD1. The length of the CDR3 is 13 residues. Germline V gene data show CDR1 as MDHEN and CDR2 as SYDVKM. V shed 6 bases, J shed 3 bases, and the junction held 4 bases outside the gene matches. CDR3 nucleotides: TGTGCCAGCAGATTTGACAGGGGCTACGAGCAGTACTTC. This encodes CASRFDRGYEQYF. The full variable domain, with the rest looked up from reference TRBV28 and TRBJ2-7, is DVKVTQSSRYLVKRTGEKVFLECVQDMDHENMFWYRQDPGLGLRLIYFSYDVKMKEKGDIPEGYSVSREKKERFSLILESASTNQTSMYLCASRFDRGYEQYFGPGTRLTVT.

This clone was counted only a few times. The chain carries TRBV5-4 and TRBJ2-5; D not certain. The CDR3 is made up of 14 amino acids. Germline V lookup: CDR1 SGHNT, CDR2 YYREEE (reference sequence). Deletions cut 1 base from V and 4 bases from J, with 11 bases between. CDR3 nucleotide sequence: TGTGCCAGCAGCTTGTACCCCCTGGGAGAGACCCAGTACTTC. It codes for CASSLYPLGETQYF. Filled out from reference TRBV5-4 and TRBJ2-5, the complete variable domain reads ETGVTQSPTHLIKTRGQQVTLRCSSQSGHNTVSWYQQALGQGPQFIFQYYREEENGRGNFPPRFSGLQFPNYSSELNVNALELDDSALYLCASSLYPLGETQYFGPGTRLLVL.

The chain employs TRBV29-1 and TRBJ2-7; 7 bases align to TRBD2. Germline V gene data show CDR1 as SQVTM and CDR2 as ANQGSEA. The junction had 5 bases not matched to a gene; V was cut back by 4 bases and J by 2 bases. This CDR3 comprises 13 residues. The CDR3 nucleotides read TGCAGCGTTGGGCCCCGGGGGGCCTACGAGCAGTACTTC. It codes for CSVGPRGAYEQYF.

Ten or more counts support this clone. The rearrangement links TRBV19 to TRBJ2-7, with a weak D call TRBD2 (5 bases). CDR1 is LNHDA, CDR2 SQIVND, per germline (reference sequence). CDR3 length: 15 residues. Trimming took 4 bases from V and 6 from J, leaving 19 bases between them. CDR3 in DNA: TGTGCCAGTAGTAAGCGTCTAGCTGTTTATCCCGAGCAGTACTTC. Encoded protein: CASSKRLAVYPEQYF.

This chain links TRBV6-1 with TRBJ2-7, with D perhaps given as TRBD1 or TRBD2 (5 bases each). Germline CDR1 reads MNHNS; CDR2 reads SASEGT. CDR3 length equals 15 residues. Trimming removed 5 bases at V and 4 bases at J, with 18 bases between. The CDR3: CASSPLRDGLYEQYF. For the CDR3, the DNA is TGTGCCAGCAGTCCCCTTCGGGACGGCTTATACGAGCAGTACTTC.

This clone was counted only a few times. The chain employs TRBV29-1 and TRBJ1-2, with 8 bases identical to TRBD1. The V gene end was trimmed by 3 bases and the J gene end by 8 bases; junction bases not matched to a gene: 8. The CDR3 is made up of 13 amino acids. Germline-derived CDR1 and CDR2 are SQVTM and ANQGSEA. CDR3 amino acids: CSVDATGAEGYTF. In DNA form, the CDR3 reads TGCAGCGTTGACGCGACAGGGGCAGAAGGCTACACCTTC.

This rearrangement joins TRBV29-1 to TRBJ2-7; D remains ambiguous. V was shortened by 4 bases and J by 0 bases, with 10 bases between the two germline ends. This CDR3 is built from 13 residues. Germline lookup yields CDR1 SQVTM and CDR2 ANQGSEA. The CDR3 DNA follows: TGCAGCGTTGGAGGTCTCCTCTCCTACGAGCAGTACTTC. The encoded protein is CSVGGLLSYEQYF.

The chain has TRBV7-2 and TRBJ1-1, with a possible D match to TRBD1 (5 bases). The germline V gene encodes CDR1 SGHTA and CDR2 FQGNSA. V lost 5 bases and J lost 8, with 12 bases in between. The CDR3 runs 12 residues. The CDR3 spells CASSPNRLEAFF. Written as DNA, the CDR3 is TGTGCCAGCAGCCCCAACAGGCTCGAAGCTTTCTTT. Based on the CDR3 plus reference TRBV7-2 and TRBJ1-1, the full variable domain is GAGVSQSPSNKVTEKGKDVELRCDPISGHTALYWYRQSLGQGLEFLIYFQGNSAPDKSGLPSDRFSAERTGGSVSTLTIQRTQQEDSAVYLCASSPNRLEAFFGQGTRLTVV.

Comments on this clone: Since a far larger clone is one base different, this is likely a read error. The identical CDR3 is also encoded by other nucleotide sequences in the sample. The chain couples TRBV11-3 to TRBJ2-3; possibly TRBD2 for D (5 bases). CDR1 and CDR2 from the germline V gene are SGHNT and YENEEA. This CDR3 spans 13 amino acids. V lost 1 base to trimming and J lost 3 bases, with 5 bases between them. CDR3 amino acids: CASSLAGTDTQYF. In DNA, the CDR3 is TGTGCCAGCAGCTTAGCGGGAACAGATACGCAGTATTTT.

V and J are TRBV6-1 and TRBJ1-2; the D is unclear. Trimming removed 6 bases from V and 4 bases from J, with 15 bases in between. This CDR3 is built from 14 residues. Germline lookup yields CDR1 MNHNS and CDR2 SASEGT. The chain's CDR3 is CASSPGGFTYGYTF. CDR3 DNA sequence: TGTGCCAGCAGCCCGGGTGGGTTCACCTATGGCTACACCTTC.

The chain links TRBV27 to TRBJ2-5; 8 bases map to TRBD1. Germline assignment: CDR1 MNHEY and CDR2 SMNVEV (reference sequence). V lost 4 bases, J lost 2 bases, and 3 bases stayed unmatched. This CDR3 is 14 amino acids long. The chain's CDR3 is CASSWRTGQETQYF. The DNA for the CDR3 is TGTGCCAGCAGTTGGCGGACAGGGCAAGAGACCCAGTACTTC.

V is TRBV5-1 and J is TRBJ2-1; 9 bases fit TRBD2. CDR1 and CDR2 from the germline V gene are SGHRS and YFSETQ. V shed 0 bases, J shed 2 bases, and the junction held 3 bases outside the gene matches. This CDR3 contains 16 residues. In DNA, the CDR3 is TGCGCCAGCAGCTTGGATGCGGGAGGGCCCTACAATGAGCAGTTCTTC. Translating gives CASSLDAGGPYNEQFF.

This chain links TRBV6-1 with TRBJ2-1; no definite D call. This CDR3 has 15 amino acids. The germline V and J ends were trimmed by 6 bases and 7 bases, with 19 bases remaining between them. Germline values: CDR1 MNHNS, CDR2 SASEGT. The CDR3 DNA sequence: TGTGCCAGCAGCCTCGGTGGAAATACGTTAAATGAGCAGTTCTTC. Protein: CASSLGGNTLNEQFF.

The chain has TRBV28 and TRBJ2-3; unclear D gene. V gave up 3 bases and J gave up 3 bases, with 10 bases separating them. Per the germline V gene, CDR1 is MDHEN and CDR2 is SYDVKM. The CDR3 contains 14 residues. This CDR3 reads CASSFGRATDTQYF. The CDR3 region has the DNA TGTGCCAGCAGTTTTGGTAGGGCAACAGATACGCAGTATTTT.

This chain links TRBV9 with TRBJ2-3; D is unclear. CDR1 is SGDLS and CDR2 is YYNGEE in the germline V gene. This CDR3 spans 12 amino acids. Trimming cost V 5 bases and J 4 bases, with 8 bases left between them. This chain's CDR3 is CASSASPDTQYF. The CDR3 nucleotides read TGTGCCAGCAGTGCGTCCCCAGATACGCAGTATTTT. Using reference TRBV9 and TRBJ2-3 for the parts outside the CDR3, the full variable domain is DSGVTQTPKHLITATGQRVTLRCSPRSGDLSVYWYQQSLDQGLQFLIQYYNGEERAKGNILERFSAQQFPDLHSELNLSSLELGDSALYFCASSASPDTQYFGPGTRLTVL.

The chain combines TRBV9 with TRBJ2-2, with D tentatively TRBD1 (6 bases). Germline-derived CDR1 and CDR2 are SGDLS and YYNGEE. V lost 4 bases to trimming and J lost 5 bases, with 12 bases between them. The CDR3 extends over 14 amino acids. The CDR3 loop is CASSPRTETGELFF. In DNA form, the CDR3 reads TGTGCCAGCAGCCCACGGACAGAGACCGGGGAGCTGTTTTTT.

This clone was seen a single time. The rearrangement joins TRBV6-1 to TRBJ2-5; no firm D call. Germline loops: CDR1 MNHNS, CDR2 SASEGT. With 6 bases removed from V and 3 bases from J, the gap between germline ends came to 5 bases. The CDR3 consists of 11 residues. CDR3 protein: CASRGEETQYF. The DNA of the CDR3 is TGTGCCAGCAGGGGCGAAGAGACCCAGTACTTC.

This sequence joins TRBV28 and TRBJ2-3; 10 positions agree with TRBD1. J was trimmed by 2 bases and V by 10 bases; bases with no gene match: 15. The CDR3 has 17 residues. CDR1 is MDHEN and CDR2 is SYDVKM in the germline V gene. The CDR3 DNA reads as TGTGCCACCCAGACAGGGGGCGCGAAGGTACACACAGATACGCAGTATTTT. Translating gives CATQTGGAKVHTDTQYF.

The rearrangement joins TRBV27 to TRBJ2-1, with 7 nucleotides matching TRBD2. CDR1 is MNHEY and CDR2 is SMNVEV in the germline V gene (reference sequence). With V trimmed by 2 bases and J by 0 bases, 7 bases remained unmatched. This CDR3 spans 17 amino acids. The DNA for the CDR3 is TGTGCCAGCAGTTTAAAGGGAGGGACCCGCTCCTACAATGAGCAGTTCTTC. Encoded protein: CASSLKGGTRSYNEQFF.